The 15 T cell receptor beta chains below come from one sample, sequenced in a study of blood T cell repertoires in COVID-19. Sequenced by immunoSEQ multiplex PCR; TCRdb stores in-frame clones only, minus some. The sample comprises tens of thousands of clones, around 86% of which are singletons, and almost 1.5% rests with the top ten. Sequenced: peripheral blood. Receptor source: a woman in her sixties with acute or convalescent COVID-19.

The chain uses TRBV6-4 and TRBJ2-3; 7 positions match TRBD2. Germline lookup yields CDR1 MRHNA and CDR2 SNTAGT. This CDR3 comprises 15 residues. Losses at the gene ends were 0 bases for V and 3 bases for J; bases not matched to a gene: 3. In DNA, the CDR3 is TGTGCCAGCAGTGACTCTCTTAGCGGGACAGATACGCAGTATTTT. Translated: CASSDSLSGTDTQYF.

CDR3 sequence (DNA): TGTGCCAGCAGCCAAGGGGTCAGGGCGAAGGGAAATCAGCCCCAGCATTTT. Residues: CASSQGVRAKGNQPQHF. The J gene is TRBJ1-5, the V gene TRBV3-1 (or the pseudogene TRBV3-2); D perhaps matches TRBD1 (5 bases). The CDR3 consists of 17 residues. Per the germline V gene, CDR1 is LGHDT and CDR2 is YNNKEL (reference sequence). The V end was cut by 1 base, the J end by 4 bases, with 17 bases between.

In DNA form, the CDR3 reads TGTGCCATCGGAAGTTCGGACAGGCCACAAGAGACCCAGTACTTC. Amino acid sequence: CAIGSSDRPQETQYF. The chain links TRBV10-3 to TRBJ2-5; 7 bases agree with TRBD1. This CDR3 contains 15 residues. Germline trimming cut 8 bases from V and 2 bases from J; bases unmatched to any gene: 11. In germline, CDR1 is ENHRY, CDR2 SYGVKD.

The chain has TRBV18 and TRBJ2-7, with 10 bases lining up with TRBD2. In germline, CDR1 is KGHSH, CDR2 LQKENI. The CDR3 is 14 amino acids. J was trimmed by 6 bases and V by 3 bases; bases with no gene match: 5. CDR3 DNA: TGTGCCAGCTCACCCCCACTAGCGGGACTCGAGCAGTACTTC. Protein: CASSPPLAGLEQYF. Full variable domain (outside the CDR3, taken from reference TRBV18 and TRBJ2-7): NAGVMQNPRHLVRRRGQEARLRCSPMKGHSHVYWYRQLPEEGLKFMVYLQKENIIDESGMPKERFSAEFPKEGPSILRIQQVVRGDSAAYFCASSPPLAGLEQYFGPGTRLTVT.

The chain combines TRBV4-2 with TRBJ1-2; 7 nucleotides align to TRBD1. Germline assignment: CDR1 LGHNA and CDR2 YNFKEQ. The CDR3 covers 15 residues. The V segment lost 2 bases and the J segment 3 bases; nucleotides outside the gene matches: 6. CDR3 residues: CASSQHGQDHYGYTF. The CDR3 DNA is TGTGCCAGCAGCCAACACGGACAGGACCACTATGGCTACACCTTC.

This clone showed up just a few times. The chain recombines TRBV28 with TRBJ2-1, with D perhaps matching TRBD2 (6 bases). This CDR3 is 17 amino acids long. V was cut by 3 bases and J by 2 bases, with 17 bases left in between. From germline, CDR1 is MDHEN and CDR2 SYDVKM. The CDR3 DNA reads as TGTGCCAGCAGTTTGCCAAGACTAGTCCCCACCTACAATGAGCAGTTCTTC. Translated: CASSLPRLVPTYNEQFF. The whole variable domain, remainder taken from reference TRBV28 and TRBJ2-1, is DVKVTQSSRYLVKRTGEKVFLECVQDMDHENMFWYRQDPGLGLRLIYFSYDVKMKEKGDIPEGYSVSREKKERFSLILESASTNQTSMYLCASSLPRLVPTYNEQFFGPGTRLTVL.

The chain has TRBV27 and TRBJ2-5; D gene unclear. V was cut by 1 base and J by 2 bases, with 5 bases left in between. CDR3 size: 13 residues. Germline CDR1 reads MNHEY; CDR2 reads SMNVEV (reference sequence). The CDR3 loop is CASSLYRQETQYF. CDR3 DNA: TGTGCCAGCAGTTTATACAGACAAGAGACCCAGTACTTC.

The V call is TRBV19, the J call TRBJ1-2, with 8 bases lining up with TRBD1. Germline-derived CDR1 and CDR2 are LNHDA and SQIVND (reference sequence). V shed 4 bases and J 4 bases; nucleotides not matched to a gene: 5. This CDR3 is 14 amino acids long. Here the CDR3 DNA reads TGTGCCAGTAGTACAGGGGGCGGCCGCTATGGCTACACCTTC. Its translation: CASSTGGGRYGYTF. The full variable domain, rest sourced from reference TRBV19 and TRBJ1-2, is DGGITQSPKYLFRKEGQNVTLSCEQNLNHDAMYWYRQDPGQGLRLIYYSQIVNDFQKGDIAEGYSVSREKKESFPLTVTSAQKNPTAFYLCASSTGGGRYGYTFGSGTRLTVV.

This chain uses TRBV5-6 with TRBJ1-6; D gene unclear. This CDR3 has 17 amino acids. Germline V gene lookup returns CDR1 SGHDT and CDR2 YYEEEE. Trimming took off 2 bases at V and 7 bases at J, with 19 bases between the two ends. CDR3 nucleotides: TGTGCCAGCAGCTTTTTTTTGGGAGACGCGGGAAATTCACCCCTCCACTTT. Protein: CASSFFLGDAGNSPLHF.

The gene calls are TRBV5-5 and TRBJ1-5; the match to TRBD1 covers 7 bases. CDR1 SGHKS and CDR2 YYEKEE come from the germline V gene (reference sequence). The CDR3 runs to 15 residues. The V gene end was trimmed by 0 bases and the J gene end by 6 bases; junction bases not matched to a gene: 6. The CDR3 here is CASSLEFRGLQPQHF. The CDR3 DNA reads as TGTGCCAGCAGCTTGGAGTTTAGGGGGCTTCAGCCCCAGCATTTT.

The chain recombines TRBV5-1 with TRBJ1-1; 8 nucleotides line up with TRBD1. CDR3 length: 17 amino acids. Germline CDR1 SGHRS, CDR2 YFSETQ. J was trimmed by 0 bases and V by 4 bases; bases with no gene match: 11. CDR3 DNA sequence: TGCGCCAGCAGCCCGAGAACTCGGACAGGGATGAACACTGAAGCTTTCTTT. This encodes CASSPRTRTGMNTEAFF.

This sequence joins TRBV19 and TRBJ1-1, with a weak D call TRBD1 (5 bases). The germline V and J ends were trimmed by 6 bases and 9 bases, with 20 bases remaining between them. In germline, CDR1 is LNHDA, CDR2 SQIVND (reference sequence). CDR3 size: 14 residues. CDR3 DNA: TGTGCCAGTAGATACCGGGCCCAAGGGGAAAAAGCTTTCTTT. It encodes CASRYRAQGEKAFF.

This CDR3 is CASSNTGVNTEAFF. The CDR3 bases are TGTGCCAGTAGTAACACAGGGGTGAACACTGAAGCTTTCTTT. V usage is TRBV19 and J usage is TRBJ1-1, with 7 bases aligning to TRBD1. The CDR3 is 14 residues long. The J segment lost 0 bases and the V segment lost 4 bases, leaving 2 bases of the junction unmatched. Germline V gives CDR1 LNHDA, CDR2 SQIVND (reference sequence).

The chain has TRBV5-8 and TRBJ1-2, with TRBD1 matching 9 bases. V gave up 5 bases and J gave up 4 bases; unmatched junction bases: 6. The CDR3 loop spans 14 amino acids. Germline V lookup: CDR1 SGHTS, CDR2 YDEGEE. The CDR3 sequence: CASRLQGARYGYTF. The CDR3 nucleotides are TGTGCCAGCAGACTACAGGGGGCTCGCTATGGCTACACCTTC.

This chain uses TRBV19 with TRBJ2-1; a possible D gene is TRBD1 (6 bases). CDR1 and CDR2 (germline): LNHDA, SQIVND (reference sequence). Trimming took 1 base from V and 7 from J, leaving 17 bases between them. The CDR3 has 16 amino acids. CDR3 coding DNA: TGTGCCAGTAGTATAGGGTTCCGGGACACCTTGAATGAGCAGTTCTTC. Its translation: CASSIGFRDTLNEQFF. Combining the CDR3 with reference TRBV19 and TRBJ2-1 gives the whole variable domain DGGITQSPKYLFRKEGQNVTLSCEQNLNHDAMYWYRQDPGQGLRLIYYSQIVNDFQKGDIAEGYSVSREKKESFPLTVTSAQKNPTAFYLCASSIGFRDTLNEQFFGPGTRLTVL.